These 10 T cell receptor beta chains came from one sample sequenced in a study of blood T cell repertoires in COVID-19. This table comes from immunoSEQ multiplex PCR, and its TCRdb copy is limited to in-frame clones, with some not included. The table includes some 50,000 clones, 86% detected once. The material sequenced was peripheral blood. These receptors all come from a human donor in a cohort sampled during active COVID-19.

This clone is a singleton in its sample. The CDR3 bases are TGTGCCTGGAGCGCCCCATCCCTGACAGGGCGCACTGAAGCTTTCTTT. Translation: CAWSAPSLTGRTEAFF. The genes are TRBV30 and TRBJ1-1, with 7 bases identical to TRBD1. The CDR3 spans 16 residues. CDR1 is GTSNPN, CDR2 SVGIG, per germline (reference sequence). V lost 3 bases, J lost 4 bases, and 14 bases stayed unmatched.

The chain combines TRBV6-6 with TRBJ1-2; 7 nucleotides line up with TRBD1. This CDR3 region has 12 residues. J was trimmed by 8 bases and V by 7 bases; bases with no gene match: 7. Looked up from germline, CDR1 is MNHNY and CDR2 is SVGAGI (reference sequence). CDR3 amino acids: CASTIGGEGYTF. In nucleotides, the CDR3 is TGTGCCAGCACTATAGGGGGCGAGGGCTACACCTTC.

This chain uses TRBV12-2 with TRBJ2-5; whether TRBD1, the table's D call, matches the DNA was not checked. TRBV12-2 is described as a pseudogene. The CDR3 is made up of 18 amino acids. CDR3 in amino acids: CASRHRQGAVPPRETQYF. CDR3 in DNA: TGTGCAAGTCGCCACAGACAGGGGGCTGTCCCGCCCCGGGAGACCCAGTACTTC.

A few counts support this clone. This chain links TRBV4-1 with TRBJ2-2; D gene unclear. The germline V gene encodes CDR1 MGHRA and CDR2 YSYEKL. The CDR3 loop spans 14 amino acids. V dropped 0 bases and J dropped 6 bases, with 8 bases sitting between them. The chain's CDR3 is CASSQERVAGELFF. The CDR3 DNA is TGCGCCAGCAGCCAAGAGCGAGTCGCCGGGGAGCTGTTTTTT.

The chain is built from TRBV4-1 and TRBJ2-4; 11 bases align to TRBD1. This CDR3 contains 16 residues. Trimming took 1 base from V and 6 from J; bases not matched to a gene: 5. The germline V gene has CDR1 MGHRA and CDR2 YSYEKL. This chain's CDR3 is CASSQARTGGGNIQYF. CDR3 DNA: TGCGCCAGCAGCCAAGCGAGGACAGGGGGCGGAAACATTCAGTACTTC.

CDR3 sequence (DNA): TGCGCCAGCAGGGACTCCGTGGGGGGTGAGCAGTTCTTC. Translated, it gives CASRDSVGGEQFF. The chain combines TRBV5-1 with TRBJ2-1, with D perhaps TRBD2 (6 bases). The CDR3 loop spans 13 amino acids. Germline lookup yields CDR1 SGHRS and CDR2 YFSETQ. The germline V and J ends were trimmed by 5 bases and 9 bases, with 15 bases remaining between them.

This chain uses TRBV21-1 with TRBJ2-5; the D call of TRBD1 is as the table states it, not checked on the DNA. TRBV21-1 is a pseudogene. The CDR3 is 15 amino acids. The CDR3 here is CATILLGQGQQTQYF. The CDR3 bases are TGTGCCACCATCCTCCTAGGGCAGGGTCAACAGACCCAGTACTTC.

The chain combines TRBV25-1 with TRBJ2-3, with 7 bases that match TRBD2. The trim removed 4 bases at V and 1 base at J, leaving 5 bases unmatched. Germline V lookup: CDR1 MGHDK, CDR2 SYGVNS. The CDR3 is 15 residues long. The CDR3 reads CASSAGGSGTDTQYF. The CDR3, as DNA: TGTGCCAGCAGTGCCGGGGGGTCTGGCACAGATACGCAGTATTTT.

The genes are TRBV12-5 and TRBJ1-5, with TRBD1 matching over 9 bases. With 6 bases clipped from V and 5 bases from J, the junction kept 2 bases outside the gene matches. Germline V gives CDR1 LGHNT, CDR2 FRNRAP. There are 13 residues in the CDR3. DNA for the CDR3: TGTGCTAGTGGCTGGGACAGGGATCAGCCCCAGCATTTT. This sequence encodes CASGWDRDQPQHF.

J is TRBJ2-3 and V is TRBV6-1; 8 positions agree with TRBD2. V gave up 3 bases and J gave up 1 base; unmatched junction bases: 9. Germline assignment: CDR1 MNHNS and CDR2 SASEGT. The CDR3 spans 17 residues. CDR3 nucleotide sequence: TGTGCCAGCAGTGACTTCCCGGGGCGGGGGGGCACAGATACGCAGTATTTT. Translated, it gives CASSDFPGRGGTDTQYF.